The clone carrying this T cell receptor beta chain has only a few counts. The antigen is unknown. The data belong to a study of T-cell memory formation after mild COVID-19. As for the study in general: Each donor largely had its own TCR clusters. The study's findings and limits: Several responding clones turned up in pre-infection memory, indicating that cross-reactive memory may have taken part.

TCRdb itself ran the 5' RACE reads through MiXCR, one entry per CDR3 protein. The sample lists under 250,000 distinct CDR3 sequences; about 10% were seen once. The ends lost 0 bases at V and 6 bases at J; junction bases unmatched: 9. This CDR3 has 17 amino acids. The germline V gene has CDR1 SGHVS and CDR2 FQNEAQ. This receptor was taken from a young man who had mild COVID-19 (a few samples of this study predate the infection). Cell type and time point are not known. Specimen: PBMCs or a T cell subset sorted from them (not recorded which). The V and J genes are TRBV7-8 and TRBJ2-3; 10 nucleotides align to TRBD1. CDR3 DNA sequence: TGTGCCAGCAGCTTAGCCCCCTGGGACAGGGGATCGGATACGCAGTATTTT. Translation: CASSLAPWDRGSDTQYF.